The clone carrying this TCR beta chain was seen once. The data were obtained in a study of blood T cell repertoires in COVID-19. V dropped 1 base and J dropped 0 bases, with 10 bases sitting between them. This CDR3 is built from 15 residues. Germline lookup yields CDR1 SGHRS and CDR2 YFSETQ. The authors' processing: Estimated nucleated cell counts came from reference gene primer amplification. Clones were read by immunoSEQ multiplex PCR, and TCRdb kept only the in-frame ones, dropping some. The V and J calls and clone size are taken from that table; D and trimming were inferred from the DNA. The table lists fewer than 110,000 clones, 84% of them singletons.

This TCR was sampled from a human donor in a cohort sampled during active or convalescent COVID-19. Sequencing was performed on peripheral blood. This chain links TRBV5-1 with TRBJ1-2; D call uncertain. The CDR3 reads CASSLTAGSNYGYTF. The CDR3 region has the DNA TGCGCCAGCAGCTTGACGGCAGGATCTAACTATGGCTACACCTTC.